Sequencing of this T cell receptor (beta chain) was carried out in a study of graft-versus-host responses after intestinal transplantation. Study details: Anti-thymocyte globulin induction preceded three to four years of tacrolimus and steroid maintenance in all recipients.

Turning to this clone: Antigen: not known.

Clones were read by immunoSEQ multiplex PCR, and TCRdb kept only the in-frame ones, dropping some. Among over 100,000 clones listed, approximately 93% were seen once. The specimen comprised unstimulated CD8+ T cells sorted from spleen or lymph node cells, sampled before transplant. The TCR was taken from a human donor who was the organ donor for an intestinal transplant.

The CDR3 DNA sequence: TGTGCCAGCAGCGGGGGGCGCCCGGACGAGCAGTACTTC. This sequence encodes CASSGGRPDEQYF. This chain joins TRBV9 and TRBJ2-5, with D possibly TRBD1 on 6 matching bases. The J call may be incorrect, as the DNA end agrees better with TRBJ2-7. The CDR3 sequence is 13 residues long. The germline CDR1 and CDR2 sequences are SGDLS and YYNGEE.